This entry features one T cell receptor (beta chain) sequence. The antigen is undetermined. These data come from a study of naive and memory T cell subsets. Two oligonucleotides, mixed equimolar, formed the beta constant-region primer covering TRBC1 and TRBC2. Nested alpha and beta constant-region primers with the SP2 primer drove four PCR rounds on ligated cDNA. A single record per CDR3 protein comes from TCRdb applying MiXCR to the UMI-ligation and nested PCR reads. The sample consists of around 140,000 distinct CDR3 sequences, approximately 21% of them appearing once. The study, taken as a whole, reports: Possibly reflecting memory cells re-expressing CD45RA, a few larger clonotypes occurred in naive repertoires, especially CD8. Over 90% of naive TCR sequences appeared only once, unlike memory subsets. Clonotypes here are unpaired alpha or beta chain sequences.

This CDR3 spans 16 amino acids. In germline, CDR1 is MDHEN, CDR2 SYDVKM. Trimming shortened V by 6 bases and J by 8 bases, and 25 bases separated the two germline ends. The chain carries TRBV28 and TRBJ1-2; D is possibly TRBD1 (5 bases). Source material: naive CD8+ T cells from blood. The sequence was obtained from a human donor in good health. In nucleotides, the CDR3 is TGTGCCAGCAGGTCCCCCCGGGACCTTACGCGGGGGGGCTACACCTTC. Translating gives CASRSPRDLTRGGYTF.